The T cell receptor beta chain described here comes from a study of CD8 T cells in ankylosing spondylitis. This CDR3 is 13 amino acids long. Germline CDR1 is DFQATT and CDR2 is SNEGSKA (reference sequence). V shed 1 base and J shed 5 bases, with 11 bases lying between them. Findings and caveats of the study: CD8+ disease-linked clones were present at relatively low frequencies in blood.

Concerning this clonotype itself: Its antigen is as yet unknown.

A single record per CDR3 protein comes from TCRdb applying MiXCR to the 5' RACE reads. Of 150,000 to 200,000 distinct CDR3 sequences in the sample, around 17% are singletons; the top ten hold around 7.6%. The clonotype originates from a male donor with ankylosing spondylitis or in good health (not recorded which). The chain is built from TRBV20-1 and TRBJ1-2; perhaps TRBD1 as D (6 bases). The material sequenced was blood, either unsorted or a sorted T cell fraction (not recorded which). The CDR3 here is CSARARTAYGYTF. CDR3 coding DNA: TGCAGTGCTAGAGCTAGGACAGCTTATGGCTACACCTTC.